The clone carrying this T cell receptor beta chain was counted at least ten times. Its specificity is not known. RNA transcripts were the template for amplifying TCR beta CDR3 regions. The TCR CDR3 first-round RT-PCR relied on the HTBI primer set. A single record per CDR3 protein comes from TCRdb applying MiXCR to the multiplex PCR reads. The repertoire consists of around 350,000 distinct CDR3 sequences, with less than 15% occurring once and the leading ten covering roughly 9.2%. The sample is drawn from a study of T cells in Graves' hyperthyroidism and ophthalmopathy. About the study: Peripheral blood specimens were obtained at initial diagnosis, prior to any treatment.

Whole-study results and caveats: Before onset, ophthalmopathy was predicted by the model a median around 6 months earlier.

Germline V CDR1 and CDR2: KGHSH, LQKENI. This CDR3 is 15 amino acids long. J lost 7 bases, V lost 1 base, and 6 bases had no gene match. Uncontrolled infection, other autoimmune disease, pregnancy or lactation excluded patients. Diagnoses used clinical symptoms, serum thyroxine and TRAb, thyroid ultrasound and orbital computed tomography. The source is a woman in her late teens or twenties with Graves' hyperthyroidism. Sequenced: blood. V and J are TRBV18 and TRBJ1-1; 10 bases match TRBD1. The chain's CDR3 is CASSPLTGGDGEAFF. The CDR3 DNA sequence: TGTGCCAGCTCACCACTGACAGGGGGCGACGGTGAAGCTTTCTTT.